The following is a TCR beta chain sequence with its context. Preparation of the TCRbeta library involved a method that used unique molecular identifiers. From the PCR reads, TCRdb called clonotypes with MiXCR, one entry per CDR3 protein. The repertoire holds about 420,000 distinct CDR3 sequences, with 15% to 20% as singletons. This sample stems from a study of T-cell reconstitution after alpha-beta-depleted transplantation in children. Germline V gene data show CDR1 as MNHNS and CDR2 as SASEGT. Trimming cost V 5 bases and J 3 bases, with 8 bases left between them. The CDR3 contains 13 residues. V usage is TRBV6-1 and J usage is TRBJ1-3; no clear D gene. The receptor comes from a boy under two years old who had a stem cell transplant for Wiskott-Aldrich syndrome, so the T cells may come from the graft donor. The sequences come from PBMCs, mostly from graft donor cells, collected 360 days after TCRalphabeta/CD19-depleted stem cell transplant. The CDR3 DNA sequence: TGTGCCAGCAGTAAGGGAATTGGAAACACCATATATTTT. Its translation is CASSKGIGNTIYF.